The rows below give T cell receptor beta chains drawn from one sample of a study of T cells in localized non-small cell lung cancer. TCRdb's copy holds only in-frame clones and misses some; the assay was immunoSEQ multiplex PCR. This sample has roughly 72,000 clones, with about nine tenths found just once. The material sequenced was peripheral blood, taken before any cancer treatment. The receptors stem from a male donor at least 60 years old with stage III squamous cell lung carcinoma. CDR3s leave out the opening cysteine and the closing phenylalanine or tryptophan. Fields, in order: CDR3 protein, J gene, clone size, V gene. Part of the rows lack a size; the others show once, few, many or a class for expanded clones.

CDR3: ASSVRDGVYEQY
J: TRBJ2-7
size: NA
V: TRBV13

CDR3: ASSRQTSGGGTDTQY
J: TRBJ2-3
size: NA
V: TRBV5-1

CDR3: ASSPRGVDTQY
J: TRBJ2-3
size: once
V: TRBV6-5

CDR3: ASSLDWGRTNTEAF
J: TRBJ1-1
size: NA
V: TRBV5-1

CDR3: ASRVGGQNTGELF
J: TRBJ2-2
size: NA
V: TRBV5-1

CDR3: ATSRDTSGERTQY
J: TRBJ2-5
size: NA
V: TRBV15

CDR3: AIRFGAGNQPQH
J: TRBJ1-5
size: NA
V: TRBV10-3

CDR3: ASSVEVRTSYNEQF
J: TRBJ2-1
size: once
V: TRBV9

CDR3: ASSSPKGGFGNSPLH
J: TRBJ1-6
size: NA
V: TRBV5-4

CDR3: ASSPRGEYSNQPQH
J: TRBJ1-5
size: NA
V: TRBV27

CDR3: ASSLPQGRETEAF
J: TRBJ1-1
size: NA
V: TRBV7-9

CDR3: ASSIGFGGAGANVLT
J: TRBJ2-6
size: NA
V: TRBV19

CDR3: ASSPLRTGEKLF
J: TRBJ1-4
size: once
V: TRBV11-2

CDR3: ASSLGGPTGDYGYT
J: TRBJ1-2
size: once
V: TRBV5-6

CDR3: ASSSRRGASNQPQH
J: TRBJ1-5
size: NA
V: TRBV6-5

CDR3: ASSLISRDEQF
J: TRBJ2-1
size: NA
V: TRBV7-2

CDR3: ASSLYRTNTGELF
J: TRBJ2-2
size: NA
V: TRBV27

CDR3: ATTREIYGYT
J: TRBJ1-2
size: NA
V: TRBV6-1

CDR3: ASSLANRDGYT
J: TRBJ1-2
size: NA
V: TRBV5-1

CDR3: ASSFGQGDTQY
J: TRBJ2-3
size: NA
V: TRBV7-7

CDR3: ASLRPGTNEAF
J: TRBJ1-1
size: NA
V: TRBV6-5

CDR3: ASSELSEQY
J: TRBJ2-7
size: NA
V: TRBV2

CDR3: ATSSGQGSVGLGEKLF
J: TRBJ1-4
size: NA
V: TRBV15

CDR3: ASSELSGSGELF
J: TRBJ2-2
size: NA
V: TRBV6-1

CDR3: ASSGGYEQY
J: TRBJ2-7
size: NA
V: TRBV19

CDR3: ASSFGDLYNEQF
J: TRBJ2-1
size: NA
V: TRBV5-5

CDR3: ASLDRATNTEAF
J: TRBJ1-1
size: NA
V: TRBV28

CDR3: ASSLAGQALAWGFEAF
J: TRBJ1-1
size: NA
V: TRBV7-8

CDR3: ASSEVTLDEAF
J: TRBJ1-1
size: NA
V: TRBV6-1

CDR3: ASSLLTGGTYEQY
J: TRBJ2-7
size: NA
V: TRBV7-2

CDR3: ASSAGGNQPQH
J: TRBJ1-5
size: few
V: TRBV10-2

CDR3: ASSVTGPYGYT
J: TRBJ1-2
size: NA
V: TRBV6-1

CDR3: ASSVERNNEQF
J: TRBJ2-1
size: NA
V: TRBV2

CDR3: ASSLEGLTDAGELF
J: TRBJ2-2
size: NA
V: TRBV5-1

CDR3: SVVHVRQEAF
J: TRBJ1-1
size: NA
V: TRBV29-1

CDR3: ASSITGGTGGTEAF
J: TRBJ1-1
size: NA
V: TRBV19

CDR3: ASSVLAAFTDTQY
J: TRBJ2-3
size: once
V: TRBV2

CDR3: ASNRGGSNQPQH
J: TRBJ1-5
size: NA
V: TRBV19

CDR3: ASSLGRQAPVGQY
J: TRBJ2-5
size: NA
V: TRBV7-2

CDR3: AWSLQGSYEQY
J: TRBJ2-7
size: NA
V: TRBV30

CDR3: ASTLSRNSGANVLT
J: TRBJ2-6
size: NA
V: TRBV13

CDR3: ASRRTGKETQY
J: TRBJ2-5
size: NA
V: TRBV28

CDR3: ASSQDETRGRAFEKLF
J: TRBJ1-4
size: NA
V: TRBV4-2

CDR3: ASSPRVLLAGQDNSPLH
J: TRBJ1-6
size: NA
V: TRBV4-2

CDR3: ASSSLETQY
J: TRBJ2-5
size: once
V: TRBV11-2

CDR3: ASRDRGGRAGELF
J: TRBJ2-2
size: few
V: TRBV6-1

CDR3: ASSATGRPSTDTQY
J: TRBJ2-3
size: NA
V: TRBV5-4

CDR3: ASSASLAGAPTTDTQY
J: TRBJ2-3
size: NA
V: TRBV9